The source of this T cell receptor beta chain is a study of blood T cell repertoires in COVID-19. The repertoire was sequenced with immunoSEQ multiplex PCR; TCRdb's copy has only in-frame clones and lacks some. The repertoire holds roughly 26,000 clones, with about nine tenths as singletons. Germline lookup yields CDR1 LGHDT and CDR2 YNNKEL (reference sequence). The CDR3 loop spans 15 amino acids. Trimming took 0 bases from V and 3 from J, leaving 12 bases between them. The genes are TRBV3-1 (or the pseudogene TRBV3-2) and TRBJ2-7, with D possibly being TRBD1 (6 bases). Sample: peripheral blood. The TCR originated in a human donor in a cohort sampled during active COVID-19. The CDR3 region is CASSQDRRQDYEQYF. The CDR3 DNA follows: TGTGCCAGCAGCCAAGATCGCCGACAGGACTACGAGCAGTACTTC.